The 2 T cell receptor beta chains reported below all come from one sample, sequenced in a study of T cells in Graves' hyperthyroidism and ophthalmopathy (dated by TCRdb to about 2019). Libraries were built with multiplex PCR. For sequencing, an Illumina HiSeq 2000 was employed. Amplification of TCR beta CDR3 regions was carried out from RNA transcripts. The TCR CDR3 was subjected to a first round of RT-PCR using the HTBI primer set and the Qiagen OneStep RT-PCR kit. In-frame beta chains were kept once TCRdb had trimmed the public reads at Q25 with fastp and called clones with MiXCR. CDR3 protein duplicates are merged, each entry listing the most common genes and DNA. In this sample the table shows about 350,000 distinct CDR3 sequences, roughly 18% of which occur a single time. Of the sample, 15% to 18% falls within the top ten clones. Sequenced input: blood. All receptors come from a woman between 40 and 55 years old with Graves' ophthalmopathy.

The chain carries TRBV15 and TRBJ2-5; 7 bases line up with TRBD1. The J segment lost 2 bases and the V segment lost 5 bases, leaving 5 bases of the junction unmatched. Germline values: CDR1 LNHNV, CDR2 YYDKDF (reference sequence). The CDR3 sequence is 14 residues long. The CDR3 bases are TGTGCCACCAGCCCACGGACAGGACAAGAGACCCAGTACTTC. Amino acid sequence: CATSPRTGQETQYF.

At least ten counts were recorded for this clonotype. The chain carries TRBV29-1 and TRBJ2-7; 10 bases line up with TRBD1. From germline, CDR1 is SQVTM and CDR2 ANQGSEA. After removal of 6 bases from V and 2 bases from J, the junction contained 4 bases not matched to a gene. CDR3 length: 13 amino acids. For the CDR3, the DNA is TGCAGCGTGACGGACAGGGGGGCCTACGAGCAGTACTTC. Translating gives CSVTDRGAYEQYF.